The 3 T cell receptor beta chains listed next were all sequenced from one sample in a study of glioma-infiltrating T cells (dated by TCRdb to between 2015 and 2016). Sequencing was carried out with an Illumina MiSeq. TCR alpha and beta CDR3 regions were amplified with the iRepertoire nested amplicon-rescue multiplex PCR (arm-PCR) platform from RNA. The public reads were quality trimmed at Q25 with fastp and then assembled into clones with MiXCR by TCRdb, keeping productive beta chains. Under each unique CDR3 protein, matching rows form one entry showing the most common genes and DNA. The sample profile shows more than 85,000 distinct CDR3 sequences; about 25% of them were found once. The ten biggest clones cover just under 35% of the sample. The specimen was glioma tissue, nonneoplastic brain tissue, or PBMCs (not recorded which). The receptor source for this set is a human donor with low-grade glioma or glioblastoma, undergoing nonglioma brain surgery, or in good health (not recorded which).

In this sample, this clonotype turned up many times. CDR3 residues: CASSSNGYTDTQYF. DNA of the CDR3: TGTGCCAGCAGTTCTAACGGGTACACAGATACGCAGTATTTT. The chain combines TRBV12-3 or TRBV12-4 with TRBJ2-3, with D unresolved. V dropped 4 bases and J dropped 2 bases, with 10 bases sitting between them. There are 14 residues in the CDR3.

This clonotype has ten or more counts. The chain recombines TRBV28 with TRBJ1-2; D is possibly TRBD1 (6 bases). From germline, CDR1 is MDHEN and CDR2 SYDVKM. The CDR3 runs 13 residues. Trimming removed 7 bases from V and 1 base from J, with 10 bases in between. The CDR3 spells CASTTGDNYGYTF. CDR3 DNA: TGTGCCAGCACGACAGGAGATAACTATGGCTACACCTTC.

A word on this clonotype: A read error is likely, as this CDR3 ends without the conserved phenylalanine or tryptophan. The DNA is left out, because the CDR3 cannot be placed on it with certainty; the CDR3 is given as TCRdb lists it. V gene TRBV27 combines with J gene TRBJ2-1; the table gives TRBD2 as D, unverified against the DNA. A total of 17 residues make up the CDR3, ends included. The V gene's germline CDR1 is MNHEY and CDR2 SMNVEV (reference sequence). CDR3 residues: CASSLPLTSGRRNEQFL.